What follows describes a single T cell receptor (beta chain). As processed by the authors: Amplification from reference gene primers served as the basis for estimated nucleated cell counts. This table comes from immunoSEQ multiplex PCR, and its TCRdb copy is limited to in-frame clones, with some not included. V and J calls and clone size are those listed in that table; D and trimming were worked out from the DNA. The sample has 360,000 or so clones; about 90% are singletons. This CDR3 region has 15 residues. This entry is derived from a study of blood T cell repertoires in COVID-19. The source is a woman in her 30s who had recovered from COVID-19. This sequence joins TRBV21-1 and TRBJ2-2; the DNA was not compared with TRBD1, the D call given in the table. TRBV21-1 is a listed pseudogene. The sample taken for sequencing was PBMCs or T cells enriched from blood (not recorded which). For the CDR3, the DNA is TGTGCCAGCAGCAAAGAAGGGCAGGGAACCGGGGAGCTGTTTTTT. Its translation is CASSKEGQGTGELFF.